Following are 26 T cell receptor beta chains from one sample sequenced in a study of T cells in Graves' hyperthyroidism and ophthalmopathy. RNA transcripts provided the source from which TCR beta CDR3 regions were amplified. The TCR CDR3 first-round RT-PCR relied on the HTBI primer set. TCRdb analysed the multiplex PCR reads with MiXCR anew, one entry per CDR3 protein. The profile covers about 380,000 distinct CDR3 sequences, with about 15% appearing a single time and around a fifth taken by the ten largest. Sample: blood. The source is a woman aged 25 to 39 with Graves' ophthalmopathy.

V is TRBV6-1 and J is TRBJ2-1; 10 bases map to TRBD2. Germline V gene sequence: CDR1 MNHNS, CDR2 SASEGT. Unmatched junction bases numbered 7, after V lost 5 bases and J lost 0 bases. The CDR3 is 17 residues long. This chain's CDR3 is CASSSIAGGSSYNEQFF. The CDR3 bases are TGTGCCAGCAGTTCGATAGCGGGGGGAAGCTCCTACAATGAGCAGTTCTTC.

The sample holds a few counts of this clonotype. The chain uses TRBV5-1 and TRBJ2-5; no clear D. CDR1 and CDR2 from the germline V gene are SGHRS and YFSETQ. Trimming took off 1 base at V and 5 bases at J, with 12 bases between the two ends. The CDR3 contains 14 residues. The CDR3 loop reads CASSLYQVAETQYF. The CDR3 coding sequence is TGCGCCAGCAGCTTGTATCAGGTGGCGGAGACCCAGTACTTC.

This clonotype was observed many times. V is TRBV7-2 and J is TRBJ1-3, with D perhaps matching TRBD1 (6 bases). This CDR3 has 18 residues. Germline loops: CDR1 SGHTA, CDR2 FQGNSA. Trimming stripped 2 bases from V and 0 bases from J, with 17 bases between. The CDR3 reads CASSLSGDRLRSGNTIYF. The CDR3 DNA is TGTGCCAGCAGCTTATCGGGCGACAGGCTTCGCTCTGGAAACACCATATATTTT.

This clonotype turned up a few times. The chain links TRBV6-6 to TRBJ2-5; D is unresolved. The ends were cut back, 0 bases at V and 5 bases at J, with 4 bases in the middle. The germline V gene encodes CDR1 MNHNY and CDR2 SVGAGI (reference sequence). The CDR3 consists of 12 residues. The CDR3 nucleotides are TGTGCCAGCAGTTACTCGAGTGAGACCCAGTACTTC. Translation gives CASSYSSETQYF.

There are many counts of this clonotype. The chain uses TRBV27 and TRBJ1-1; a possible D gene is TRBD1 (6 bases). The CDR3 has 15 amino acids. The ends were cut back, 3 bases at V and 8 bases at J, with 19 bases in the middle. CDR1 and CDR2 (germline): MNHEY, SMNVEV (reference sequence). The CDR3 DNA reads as TGTGCCAGCAGTTTCAGGCAGGAGGGGGTTACCGAAGCTTTCTTT. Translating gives CASSFRQEGVTEAFF.

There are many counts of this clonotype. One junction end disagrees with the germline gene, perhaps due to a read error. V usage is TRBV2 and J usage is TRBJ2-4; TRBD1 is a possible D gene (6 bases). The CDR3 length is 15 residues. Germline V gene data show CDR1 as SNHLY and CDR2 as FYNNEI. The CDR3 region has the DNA TGTGCCAGCAGGGAAGCTACAGGGCCCGAAAACATTCAGTACTTC. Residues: CASREATGPENIQYF.

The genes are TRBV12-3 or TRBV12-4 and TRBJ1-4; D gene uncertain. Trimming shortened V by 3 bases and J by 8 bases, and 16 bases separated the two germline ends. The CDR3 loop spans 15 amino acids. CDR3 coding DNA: TGTGCCAGCAGTTTTCTGGGCAGCGGCAGGGAAAAACTGTTTTTT. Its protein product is CASSFLGSGREKLFF.

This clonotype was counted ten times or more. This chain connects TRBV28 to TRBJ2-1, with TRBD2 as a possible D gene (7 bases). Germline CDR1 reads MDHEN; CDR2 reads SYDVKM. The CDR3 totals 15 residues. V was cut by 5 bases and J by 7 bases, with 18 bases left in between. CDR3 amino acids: CASSPPGGPGNEQFF. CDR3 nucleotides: TGTGCCAGCAGTCCCCCCGGGGGGCCGGGGAATGAGCAGTTCTTC.

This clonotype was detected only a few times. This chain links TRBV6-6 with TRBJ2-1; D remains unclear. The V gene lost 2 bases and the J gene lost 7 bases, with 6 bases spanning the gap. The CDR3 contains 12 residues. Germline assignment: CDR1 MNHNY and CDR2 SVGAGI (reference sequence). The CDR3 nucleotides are TGTGCCAGCAGTTACCGTGGGAATGAGCAGTTCTTC. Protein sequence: CASSYRGNEQFF.

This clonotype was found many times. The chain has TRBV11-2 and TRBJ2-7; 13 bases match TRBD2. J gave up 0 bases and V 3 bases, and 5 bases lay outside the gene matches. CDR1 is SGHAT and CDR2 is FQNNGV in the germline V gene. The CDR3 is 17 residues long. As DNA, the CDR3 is TGTGCCAGCAGCTTGACTAGCGGGGGGTCGAGCTCCTACGAGCAGTACTTC. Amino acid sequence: CASSLTSGGSSSYEQYF. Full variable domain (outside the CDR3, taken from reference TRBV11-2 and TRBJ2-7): EAGVAQSPRYKIIEKRQSVAFWCNPISGHATLYWYQQILGQGPKLLIQFQNNGVVDDSQLPKDRFSAERLKGVDSTLKIQPAKLEDSAVYLCASSLTSGGSSSYEQYFGPGTRLTVT.

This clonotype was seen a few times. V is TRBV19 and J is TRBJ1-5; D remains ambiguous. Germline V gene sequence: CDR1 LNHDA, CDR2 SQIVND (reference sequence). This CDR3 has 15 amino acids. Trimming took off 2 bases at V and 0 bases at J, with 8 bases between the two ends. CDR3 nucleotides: TGTGCCAGTAGTATACACGCAGGTAGCAATCAGCCCCAGCATTTT. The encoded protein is CASSIHAGSNQPQHF.

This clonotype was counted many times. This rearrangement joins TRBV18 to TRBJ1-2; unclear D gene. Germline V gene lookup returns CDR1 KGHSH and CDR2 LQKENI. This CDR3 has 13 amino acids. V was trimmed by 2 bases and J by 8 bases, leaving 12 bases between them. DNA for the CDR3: TGTGCCAGCTCACCATCAGGCGGTAGGGGCTACACCTTC. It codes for CASSPSGGRGYTF.

The CDR3 DNA reads TGTGCCAGCAGTGAACGGACAGGGGGCCTCAAGTGGAATGGCTACACCTTC. This encodes CASSERTGGLKWNGYTF. V usage is TRBV6-4 and J usage is TRBJ1-2; 11 positions match TRBD1. From germline, CDR1 is MRHNA and CDR2 SNTAGT. The CDR3 covers 17 residues. With V trimmed by 3 bases and J by 6 bases, 12 bases remained unmatched.

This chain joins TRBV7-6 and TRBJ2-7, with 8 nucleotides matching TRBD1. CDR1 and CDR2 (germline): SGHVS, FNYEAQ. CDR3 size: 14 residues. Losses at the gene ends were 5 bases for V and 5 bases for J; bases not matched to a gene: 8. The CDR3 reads CASSQRTGTNEQYF. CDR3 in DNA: TGTGCCAGCAGCCAGAGGACAGGGACCAACGAGCAGTACTTC. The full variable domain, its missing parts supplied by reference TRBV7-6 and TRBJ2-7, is GAGVSQSPRYKVTKRGQDVALRCDPISGHVSLYWYRQALGQGPEFLTYFNYEAQQDKSGLPNDRFSAERPEGSISTLTIQRTEQRDSAMYRCASSQRTGTNEQYFGPGTRLTVT.

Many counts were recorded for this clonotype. Here the CDR3 DNA reads TGTGCCAGCAGCACCTACAGGCCGAACACTGAAGCTTTCTTT. This codes for CASSTYRPNTEAFF. The chain recombines TRBV28 with TRBJ1-1; a weak D match, TRBD1 (5 bases). The V and J ends lost 6 bases and 1 base respectively, with 12 bases between them. This CDR3 region has 14 residues. Looked up from germline, CDR1 is MDHEN and CDR2 is SYDVKM.

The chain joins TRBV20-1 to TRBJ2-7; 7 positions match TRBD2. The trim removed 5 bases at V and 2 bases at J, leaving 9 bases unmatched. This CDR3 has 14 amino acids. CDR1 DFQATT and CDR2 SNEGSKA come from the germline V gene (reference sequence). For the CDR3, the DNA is TGCAGTGCTGGGGAGGGACCGCCGACCTACGAGCAGTACTTC. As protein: CSAGEGPPTYEQYF.

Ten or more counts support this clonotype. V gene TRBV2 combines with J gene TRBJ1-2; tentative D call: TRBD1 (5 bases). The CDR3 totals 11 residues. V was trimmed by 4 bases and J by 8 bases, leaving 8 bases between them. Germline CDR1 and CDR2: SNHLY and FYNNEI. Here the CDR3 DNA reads TGTGCCAGCAGTGTTGAGGGGGGCTACACCTTC. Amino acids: CASSVEGGYTF.

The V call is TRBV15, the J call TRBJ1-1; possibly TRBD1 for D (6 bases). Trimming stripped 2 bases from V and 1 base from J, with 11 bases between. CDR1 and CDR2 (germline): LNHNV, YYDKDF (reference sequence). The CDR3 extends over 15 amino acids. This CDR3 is CATSRRGGGNTEAFF. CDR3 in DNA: TGTGCCACCAGCAGAAGGGGGGGTGGGAACACTGAAGCTTTCTTT.

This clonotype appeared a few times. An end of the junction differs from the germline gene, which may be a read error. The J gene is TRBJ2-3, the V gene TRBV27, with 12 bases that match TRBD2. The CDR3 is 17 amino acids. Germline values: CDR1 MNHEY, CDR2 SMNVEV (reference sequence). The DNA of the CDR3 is TGTGCCGGCAGTTTATCGGCTAGCGGGGGGGCCGCAGATACGCAGTATTTT. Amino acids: CAGSLSASGGAADTQYF.

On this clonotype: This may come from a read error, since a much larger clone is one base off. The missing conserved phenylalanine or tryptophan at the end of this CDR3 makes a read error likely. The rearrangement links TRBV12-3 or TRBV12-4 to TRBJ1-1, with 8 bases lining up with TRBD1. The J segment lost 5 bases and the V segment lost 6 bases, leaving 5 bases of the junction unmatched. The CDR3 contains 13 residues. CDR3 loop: CASSTTGETEAFL. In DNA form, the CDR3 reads TGTGCCAGCAGCACGACAGGGGAGACTGAAGCTTTCCTT.

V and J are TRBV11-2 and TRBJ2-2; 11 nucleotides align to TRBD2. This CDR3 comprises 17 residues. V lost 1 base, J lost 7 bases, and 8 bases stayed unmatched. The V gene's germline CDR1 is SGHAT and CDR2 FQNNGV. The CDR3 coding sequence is TGTGCCAGCAGCTTAGGGATTAGCGGGGGGGCCGGCGGGGAGCTGTTTTTT. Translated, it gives CASSLGISGGAGGELFF.

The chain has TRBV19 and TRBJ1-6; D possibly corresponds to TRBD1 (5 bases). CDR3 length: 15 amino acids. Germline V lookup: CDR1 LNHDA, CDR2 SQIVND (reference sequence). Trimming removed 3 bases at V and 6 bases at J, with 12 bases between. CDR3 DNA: TGTGCCAGTAGTATTCGGGGGGAGGTTAATTCACCCCTCCACTTT. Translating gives CASSIRGEVNSPLHF.

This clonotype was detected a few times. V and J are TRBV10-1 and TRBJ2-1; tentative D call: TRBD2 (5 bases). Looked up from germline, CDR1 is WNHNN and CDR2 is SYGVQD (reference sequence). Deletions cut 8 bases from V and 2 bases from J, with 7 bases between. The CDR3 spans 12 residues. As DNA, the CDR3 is TGCGCCAGCGGGGAGACCTACAATGAGCAGTTCTTC. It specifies CASGETYNEQFF.

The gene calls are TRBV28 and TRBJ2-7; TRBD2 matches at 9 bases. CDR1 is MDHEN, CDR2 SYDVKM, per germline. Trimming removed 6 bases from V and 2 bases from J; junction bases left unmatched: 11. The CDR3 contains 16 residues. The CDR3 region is CASRPRAGGAPYEQYF. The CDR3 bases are TGTGCCAGCAGGCCCAGGGCGGGAGGGGCCCCCTACGAGCAGTACTTC.

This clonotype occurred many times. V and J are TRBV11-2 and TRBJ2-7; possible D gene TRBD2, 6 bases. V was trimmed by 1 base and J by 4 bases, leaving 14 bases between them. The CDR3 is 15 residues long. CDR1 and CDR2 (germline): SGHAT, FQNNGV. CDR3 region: CASSLVGLGGYEQYF. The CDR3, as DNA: TGTGCCAGCAGCTTAGTCGGTCTGGGGGGTTACGAGCAGTACTTC.

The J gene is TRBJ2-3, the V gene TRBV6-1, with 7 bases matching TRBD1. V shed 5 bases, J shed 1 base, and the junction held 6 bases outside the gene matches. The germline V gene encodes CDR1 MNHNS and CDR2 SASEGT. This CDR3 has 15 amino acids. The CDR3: CASSFTGVGTDTQYF. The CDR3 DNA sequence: TGTGCCAGCAGTTTCACAGGGGTAGGCACAGATACGCAGTATTTT.